This is a list of T cell receptor beta chains from one sample in a study of T-cell reconstitution after alpha-beta-depleted transplantation in children. Using its own MiXCR run on the PCR reads, TCRdb lists one record per CDR3 protein. The table has under 750,000 distinct CDR3 sequences, 23% seen once; the top ten hold around an eighth. The sample was PBMCs, mostly from graft donor cells, taken 360 days after TCRalphabeta/CD19-depleted stem cell transplant. The receptors come from a boy younger than two who had a stem cell transplant for acute myeloid leukemia, so the T cells may come from the graft donor. The CDR3 runs from the conserved cysteine through the conserved F or W.

J: TRBJ2-5
V: TRBV24-1
CDR3: CATRNGTQYF

J: TRBJ2-1
V: TRBV29-1
CDR3: CSVEIRGRNEQFF

J: TRBJ2-3
V: TRBV27
CDR3: CASSITSGLARTDTQYF

J: TRBJ2-5
V: TRBV5-1
CDR3: CASSLVQDRTETQYF

J: TRBJ2-7
V: TRBV20-1
CDR3: CSARRGGMASYEQYF

J: TRBJ2-5
V: TRBV15
CDR3: CATSRDFGGRFQGETQYF

J: TRBJ1-2
V: TRBV6-5
CDR3: CASSYVGESYYGYTF

J: TRBJ2-3
V: TRBV7-2
CDR3: CASSLADRDTDTQYF

J: TRBJ2-7
V: TRBV7-3
CDR3: CASSFRLAGGNEQYF

J: TRBJ2-1
V: TRBV6-1
CDR3: CASSVTGGSVGYEQFF

J: TRBJ2-7
V: TRBV12-3/TRBV12-4
CDR3: CASSGTLQPYEQYF

J: TRBJ2-5
V: TRBV3-1
CDR3: CASSQDGRGSETQYF

J: TRBJ2-6
V: TRBV20-1
CDR3: CSAPTSGANVLTF

J: TRBJ2-1
V: TRBV12-3/TRBV12-4
CDR3: CASMGVEQFF

J: TRBJ1-1
V: TRBV7-3
CDR3: CASSPPTGSTRAGTEAFF

J: TRBJ2-5
V: TRBV29-1
CDR3: CSVAKGTQYF

J: TRBJ2-5
V: TRBV28
CDR3: CASSLGEKVQETQYF

J: TRBJ2-1
V: TRBV6-5
CDR3: CASSYPGTGYNEQFF

J: TRBJ2-7
V: TRBV6-2/TRBV6-3
CDR3: CASSYSGGEQYF

J: TRBJ2-7
V: TRBV6-2/TRBV6-3
CDR3: CASSYGTVIYEQYF

J: TRBJ1-1
V: TRBV20-1
CDR3: CSAWDRGGTEAFF

J: TRBJ1-5
V: TRBV20-1
CDR3: CSARVIGQTSNQPQHF

J: TRBJ2-3
V: TRBV29-1
CDR3: CSVERGSTDTQYF

J: TRBJ2-7
V: TRBV6-5
CDR3: CASRRAEEQYF

J: TRBJ1-1
V: TRBV29-1
CDR3: CSVPARVGMNTEAFF

J: TRBJ1-1
V: TRBV6-5
CDR3: CASSYFGDTEAFF

J: TRBJ2-2
V: TRBV5-5
CDR3: CASKSSNTGELFF

J: TRBJ2-3
V: TRBV7-2
CDR3: CASSRREVASTDTQYF

J: TRBJ2-3
V: TRBV2
CDR3: CAGSSPGGTDTQYF

J: TRBJ1-1
V: TRBV12-3/TRBV12-4
CDR3: CASSLDREAFF

J: TRBJ1-1
V: TRBV28
CDR3: CASSPPAGRFDTEAFF

J: TRBJ2-3
V: TRBV24-1
CDR3: CATSARVGDTQYF

J: TRBJ1-6
V: TRBV25-1
CDR3: CASSEWSSTGTLHF

J: TRBJ1-5
V: TRBV20-1
CDR3: CSARADVGISNQPQHF

J: TRBJ2-1
V: TRBV11-2
CDR3: CASSLYRGGQFF

J: TRBJ2-3
V: TRBV7-9
CDR3: CASSPGVGTDTQYF

J: TRBJ2-7
V: TRBV4-3
CDR3: CASSQDRWGTYEQYF

J: TRBJ1-5
V: TRBV5-5
CDR3: CASSSKGPRGNQPQHF

J: TRBJ1-1
V: TRBV10-2
CDR3: CASGRGREAFF

J: TRBJ1-2
V: TRBV7-2
CDR3: CASSLGEGPNYGYTF

J: TRBJ1-1
V: TRBV6-1
CDR3: CASSEAGVGHTEAFF

J: TRBJ2-7
V: TRBV11-2
CDR3: CASRKQDVRGRGPYYEQYF

J: TRBJ2-1
V: TRBV11-1
CDR3: CASSPSQLGGRGYNEQFF

J: TRBJ2-5
V: TRBV15
CDR3: CATSILGGVETQYF

J: TRBJ2-1
V: TRBV9
CDR3: CASSVAGMDEQFF

J: TRBJ1-3
V: TRBV6-1
CDR3: CASSGQGVSGNTIYF

J: TRBJ2-7
V: TRBV5-1
CDR3: CASSLVASGGRSYEQYF

J: TRBJ1-5
V: TRBV5-6
CDR3: CASSRDSLPNQPQHF

J: TRBJ2-3
V: TRBV24-1
CDR3: CATSERHLTGDTDTQYF

J: TRBJ2-1
V: TRBV12-3/TRBV12-4
CDR3: CASSPLRRIGGNWQFF

J: TRBJ1-1
V: TRBV28
CDR3: CASSSTGYTEAFF

J: TRBJ1-1
V: TRBV4-1
CDR3: CASSVRFLNTEAFF